This T cell receptor (beta chain) was observed in a study of spatial heterogeneity in lung cancer. Across the whole study: Detection consistently captured more beta-chain sequences than alpha-chain sequences.

Using its own MiXCR run on the 5' RACE reads, TCRdb lists one record per CDR3 protein. Of tens of thousands of distinct CDR3 sequences listed, 5.2% were seen once; the top ten hold under 35%. Time point reported: sample taken at primary tumor resection. The input material, whole RNA from tumor, nontumor lung or frozen PBMC, was sequenced unsorted. This sequence was found in a female donor with early-stage non-small cell lung cancer. Here the sequenced sample was PBMCs, taken at surgery.

CDR3 coding DNA: TGTGCCAGCAGCTTAGGGATCTTAAACACCGGGGAGCTGTTTTTT. Translation gives CASSLGILNTGELFF. The chain combines TRBV7-2 with TRBJ2-2; D unclear. The CDR3 spans 15 residues. The V gene's germline CDR1 is SGHTA and CDR2 FQGNSA. V lost 1 base to trimming and J lost 2 bases, with 8 bases between them.